The TCR beta chain described here comes from a study of CD8 T cells in Susac syndrome. With V trimmed by 5 bases and J by 5 bases, 8 bases remained unmatched. The CDR3 totals 14 residues. Germline CDR1 and CDR2: SGHNT and YENEEA. RNA totalling about 0.5 to 1 ug underwent reverse transcription with random hexamers. TCRdb passed the immunoSEQ multiplex PCR reads through MiXCR, listing each CDR3 protein once. Among about 180,000 distinct CDR3 sequences listed, roughly 94% were seen once. V is TRBV11-3 and J is TRBJ2-5, with 7 bases fitting TRBD1. The sequenced sample was CD4+ T cells from PBMCs. The sequence came from a human donor with Susac syndrome. CDR3 amino acids: CASSPKGQRETQYF. The CDR3 DNA is TGTGCCAGCAGCCCTAAGGGACAGAGGGAGACCCAGTACTTC.